This T cell receptor (beta chain) came from a study of blood T cell repertoires in COVID-19. The CDR3 loop spans 13 amino acids. Data came from immunoSEQ multiplex PCR; TCRdb stores just in-frame clones and leaves some out. The sample yields 250,000 to 300,000 clones, roughly nine tenths seen once. This clonotype was sampled from a woman in her forties or fifties who had recovered from COVID-19. The sample taken for sequencing was peripheral blood. This sequence joins TRBV21-1 and TRBJ1-1. TRBV21-1 is a pseudogene. CDR3 loop: CASSKVRETEAFF. CDR3 DNA sequence: TGTGCCAGCAGCAAAGTTCGGGAAACTGAAGCTTTCTTT.